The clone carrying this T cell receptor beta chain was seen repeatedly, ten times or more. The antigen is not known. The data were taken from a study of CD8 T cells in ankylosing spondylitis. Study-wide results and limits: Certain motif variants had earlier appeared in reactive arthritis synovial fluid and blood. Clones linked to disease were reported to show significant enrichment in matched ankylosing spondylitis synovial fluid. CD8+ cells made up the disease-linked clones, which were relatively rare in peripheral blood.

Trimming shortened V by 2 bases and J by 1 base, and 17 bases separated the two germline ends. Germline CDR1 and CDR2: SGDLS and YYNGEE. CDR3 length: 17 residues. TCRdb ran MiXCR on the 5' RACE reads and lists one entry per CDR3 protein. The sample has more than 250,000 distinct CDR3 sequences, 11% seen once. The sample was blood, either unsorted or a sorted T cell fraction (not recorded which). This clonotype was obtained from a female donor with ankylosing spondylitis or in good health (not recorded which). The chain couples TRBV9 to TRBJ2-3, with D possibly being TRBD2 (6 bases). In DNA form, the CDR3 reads TGTGCCAGCAGCGTCTCTCGTGGGGGGAGAGGCACAGATACGCAGTATTTT. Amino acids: CASSVSRGGRGTDTQYF.